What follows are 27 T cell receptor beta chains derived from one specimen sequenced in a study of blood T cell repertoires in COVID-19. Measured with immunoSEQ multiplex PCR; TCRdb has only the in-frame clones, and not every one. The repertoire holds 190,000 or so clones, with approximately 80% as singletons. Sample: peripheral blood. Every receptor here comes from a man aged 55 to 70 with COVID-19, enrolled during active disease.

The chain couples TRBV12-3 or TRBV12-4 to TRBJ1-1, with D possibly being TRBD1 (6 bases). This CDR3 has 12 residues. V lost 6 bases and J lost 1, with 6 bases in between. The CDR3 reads CASRQGNTEAFF. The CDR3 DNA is TGTGCCAGCAGACAGGGGAACACTGAAGCTTTCTTT.

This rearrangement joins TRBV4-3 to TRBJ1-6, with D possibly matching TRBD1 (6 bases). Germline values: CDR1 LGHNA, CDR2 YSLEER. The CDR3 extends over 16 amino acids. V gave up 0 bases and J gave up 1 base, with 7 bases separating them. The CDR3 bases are TGCGCCAGCAGCCAAGAGAGGGGGTCCTATAATTCACCCCTCCACTTT. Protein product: CASSQERGSYNSPLHF.

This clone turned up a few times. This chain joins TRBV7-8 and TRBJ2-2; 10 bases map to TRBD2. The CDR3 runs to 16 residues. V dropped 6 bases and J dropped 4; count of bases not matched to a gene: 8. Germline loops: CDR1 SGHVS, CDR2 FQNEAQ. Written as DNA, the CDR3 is TGTGCCAGCAGATCCCTTAGCGGGAGGTCCACCGGGGAGCTGTTTTTT. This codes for CASRSLSGRSTGELFF.

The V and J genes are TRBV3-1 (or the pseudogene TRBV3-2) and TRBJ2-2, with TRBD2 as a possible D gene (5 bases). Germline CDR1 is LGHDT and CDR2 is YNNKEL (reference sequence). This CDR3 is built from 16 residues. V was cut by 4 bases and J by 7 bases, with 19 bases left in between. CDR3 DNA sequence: TGTGCCAGCAGCCTCCCAGTAGTGCTCGGAGGCGGGGAGCTGTTTTTT. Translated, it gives CASSLPVVLGGGELFF.

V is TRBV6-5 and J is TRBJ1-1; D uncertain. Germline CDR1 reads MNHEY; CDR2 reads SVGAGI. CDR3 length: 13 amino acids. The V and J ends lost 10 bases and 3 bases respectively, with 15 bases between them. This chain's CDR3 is CATREGLDTEAFF. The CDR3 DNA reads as TGTGCCACCCGAGAGGGTTTGGACACTGAAGCTTTCTTT.

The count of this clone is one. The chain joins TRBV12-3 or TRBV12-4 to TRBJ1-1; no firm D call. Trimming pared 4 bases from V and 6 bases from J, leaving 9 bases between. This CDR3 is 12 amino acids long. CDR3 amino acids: CASSYRGSEAFF. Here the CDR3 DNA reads TGTGCCAGCAGTTATCGAGGTTCTGAAGCTTTCTTT.

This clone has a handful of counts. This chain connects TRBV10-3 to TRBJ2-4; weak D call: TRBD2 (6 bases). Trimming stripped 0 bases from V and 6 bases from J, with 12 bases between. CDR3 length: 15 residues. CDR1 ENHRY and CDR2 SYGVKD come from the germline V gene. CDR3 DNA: TGTGCCATCAGTGAGTCTGCGGGGTGGGGAAACATTCAGTACTTC. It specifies CAISESAGWGNIQYF.

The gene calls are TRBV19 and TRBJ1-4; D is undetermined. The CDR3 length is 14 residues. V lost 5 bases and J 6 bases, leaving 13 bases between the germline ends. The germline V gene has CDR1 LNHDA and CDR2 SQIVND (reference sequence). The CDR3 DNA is TGTGCCAGTAGTCAGGACCCCGGGGATGAAAAACTGTTTTTT. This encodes CASSQDPGDEKLFF.

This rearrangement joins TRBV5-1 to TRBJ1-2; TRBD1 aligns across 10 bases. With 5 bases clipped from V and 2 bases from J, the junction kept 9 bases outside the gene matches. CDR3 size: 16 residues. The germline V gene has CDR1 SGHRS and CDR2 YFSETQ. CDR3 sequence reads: CASSSVSGQGNYGYTF. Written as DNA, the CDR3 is TGCGCCAGCAGTAGTGTCTCGGGACAGGGGAACTATGGCTACACCTTC.

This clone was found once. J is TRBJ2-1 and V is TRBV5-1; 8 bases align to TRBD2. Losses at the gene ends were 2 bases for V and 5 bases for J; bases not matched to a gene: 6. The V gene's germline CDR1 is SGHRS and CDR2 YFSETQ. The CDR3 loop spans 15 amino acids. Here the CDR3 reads CASSFAGGANNEQFF. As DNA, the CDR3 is TGCGCCAGCAGCTTTGCGGGGGGCGCGAACAATGAGCAGTTCTTC.

The CDR3 reads CASGRTGVTDTQYF. CDR3 DNA: TGTGCCAGCGGTAGGACAGGGGTCACAGATACGCAGTATTTT. The rearrangement joins TRBV7-9 to TRBJ2-3; 9 nucleotides match TRBD1. The germline gives CDR1 SEHNR, CDR2 FQNEAQ (reference sequence). The CDR3 totals 14 residues. J gave up 2 bases and V 8 bases, and 5 bases lay outside the gene matches. The full variable domain, in which reference TRBV7-9 and TRBJ2-3 provide the parts outside the CDR3, is DTGVSQNPRHKITKRGQNVTFRCDPISEHNRLYWYRQTLGQGPEFLTYFQNEAQLEKSRLLSDRFSAERPKGSFSTLEIQRTEQGDSAMYLCASGRTGVTDTQYFGPGTRLTVL.

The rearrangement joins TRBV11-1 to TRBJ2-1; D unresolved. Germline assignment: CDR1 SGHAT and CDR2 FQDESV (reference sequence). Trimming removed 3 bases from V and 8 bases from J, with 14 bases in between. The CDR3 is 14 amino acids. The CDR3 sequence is CASSFTADRDEQFF. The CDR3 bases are TGTGCCAGCAGCTTCACGGCGGATCGAGATGAGCAGTTCTTC.

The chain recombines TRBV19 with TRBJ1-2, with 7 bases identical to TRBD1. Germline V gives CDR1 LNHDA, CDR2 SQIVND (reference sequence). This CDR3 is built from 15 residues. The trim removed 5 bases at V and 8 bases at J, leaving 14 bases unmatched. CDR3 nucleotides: TGTGCCAGTAGTGAGGAACTGACAGGGCGAGAAGGCTACACCTTC. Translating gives CASSEELTGREGYTF.

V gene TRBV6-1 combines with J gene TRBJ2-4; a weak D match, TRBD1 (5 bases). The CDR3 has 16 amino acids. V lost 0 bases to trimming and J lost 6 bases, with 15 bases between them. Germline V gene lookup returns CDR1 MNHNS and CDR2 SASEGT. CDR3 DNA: TGTGCCAGCAGTGAAGCGCTGCCAGGGTTTTCAAACATTCAGTACTTC. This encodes CASSEALPGFSNIQYF.

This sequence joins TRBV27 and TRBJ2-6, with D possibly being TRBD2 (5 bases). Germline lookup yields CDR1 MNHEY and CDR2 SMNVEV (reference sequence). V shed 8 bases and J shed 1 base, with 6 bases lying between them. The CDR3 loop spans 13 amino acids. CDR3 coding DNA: TGTGCCAGCCGGGGTTCTGGGGCCAACGTCCTGACTTTC. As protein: CASRGSGANVLTF.

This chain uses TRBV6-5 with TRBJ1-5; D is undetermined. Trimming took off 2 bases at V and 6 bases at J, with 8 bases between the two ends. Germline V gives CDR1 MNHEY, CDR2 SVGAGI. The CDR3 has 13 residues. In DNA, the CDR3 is TGTGCCAGCAGTTACGGGAGGGTTCAGCCCCAGCATTTT. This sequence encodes CASSYGRVQPQHF.

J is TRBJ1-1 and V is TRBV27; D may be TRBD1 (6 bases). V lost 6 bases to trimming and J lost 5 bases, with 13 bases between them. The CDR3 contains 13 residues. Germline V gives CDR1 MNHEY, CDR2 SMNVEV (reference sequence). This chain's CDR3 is CASRLQGPTEAFF. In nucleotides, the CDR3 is TGTGCCAGCAGATTACAGGGCCCAACTGAAGCTTTCTTT.

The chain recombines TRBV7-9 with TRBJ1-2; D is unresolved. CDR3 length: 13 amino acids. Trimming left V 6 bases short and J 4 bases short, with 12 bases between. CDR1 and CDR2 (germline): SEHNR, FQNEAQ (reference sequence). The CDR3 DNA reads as TGTGCCAGCAGTCGAGGAGCCCTCTATGGCTACACCTTC. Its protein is CASSRGALYGYTF.

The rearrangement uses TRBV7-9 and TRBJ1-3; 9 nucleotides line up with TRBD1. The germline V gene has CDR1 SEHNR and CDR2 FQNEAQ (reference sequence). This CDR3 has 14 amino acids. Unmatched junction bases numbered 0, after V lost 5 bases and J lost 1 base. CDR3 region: CASSGTGSGNTIYF. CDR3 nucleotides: TGTGCCAGCAGCGGGACAGGGTCTGGAAACACCATATATTTT.

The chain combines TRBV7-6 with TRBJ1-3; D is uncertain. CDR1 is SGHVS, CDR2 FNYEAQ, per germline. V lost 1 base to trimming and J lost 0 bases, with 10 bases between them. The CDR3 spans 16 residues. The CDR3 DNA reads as TGTGCCAGCAGCTTAGGAGGGCCAGGCTCTGGAAACACCATATATTTT. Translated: CASSLGGPGSGNTIYF.

CDR3 in amino acids: CASNIPTGASYGYTF. CDR3 DNA: TGTGCCAGCAACATCCCTACAGGTGCTAGCTATGGCTACACCTTC. This chain joins TRBV28 and TRBJ1-2, with TRBD1 as a possible D gene (5 bases). Trimming removed 7 bases from V and 4 bases from J, with 19 bases in between. The CDR3 runs to 15 residues. The germline CDR1 and CDR2 sequences are MDHEN and SYDVKM.

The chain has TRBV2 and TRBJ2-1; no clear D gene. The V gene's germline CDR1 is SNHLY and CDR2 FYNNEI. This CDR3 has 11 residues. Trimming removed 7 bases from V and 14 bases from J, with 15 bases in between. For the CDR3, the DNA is TGTGCCAGCATTATCCACGTGGAGAAGTTCTTC. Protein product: CASIIHVEKFF.

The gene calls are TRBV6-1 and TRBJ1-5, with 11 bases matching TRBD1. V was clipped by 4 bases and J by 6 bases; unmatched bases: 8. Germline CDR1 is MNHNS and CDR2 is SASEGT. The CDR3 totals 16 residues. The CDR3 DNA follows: TGTGCCAGCAGTGGAGCAGGACAGGGGGCTCTTCAGCCCCAGCATTTT. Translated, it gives CASSGAGQGALQPQHF.

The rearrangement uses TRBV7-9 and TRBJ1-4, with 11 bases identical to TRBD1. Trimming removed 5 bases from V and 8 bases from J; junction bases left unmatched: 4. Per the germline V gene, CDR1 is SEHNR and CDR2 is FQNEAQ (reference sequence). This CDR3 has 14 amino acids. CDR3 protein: CASSRGQGAEKLFF. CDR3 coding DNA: TGTGCCAGCAGCCGCGGACAGGGGGCGGAAAAACTGTTTTTT.

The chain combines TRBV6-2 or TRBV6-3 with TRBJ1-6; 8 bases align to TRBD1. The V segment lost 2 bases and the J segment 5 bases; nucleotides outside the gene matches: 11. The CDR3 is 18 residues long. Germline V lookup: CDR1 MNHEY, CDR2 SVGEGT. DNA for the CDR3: TGTGCCAGCAGTTACCCCAACCGGGGACAGGTGAATAATTCACCCCTCCACTTT. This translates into CASSYPNRGQVNNSPLHF.

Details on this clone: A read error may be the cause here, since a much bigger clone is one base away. The CDR3 nucleotides are TGTGCCAGCAGTTCGGGACAGGGGAACTATGGCTACACCTTC. Its translation: CASSSGQGNYGYTF. The chain carries TRBV6-2 or TRBV6-3 and TRBJ1-2, with 10 bases matching TRBD1. CDR1 is MNHEY and CDR2 is SVGEGT in the germline V gene. CDR3 size: 14 residues. The V and J ends lost 4 bases and 2 bases, in that order; junction bases with no gene match: 1.

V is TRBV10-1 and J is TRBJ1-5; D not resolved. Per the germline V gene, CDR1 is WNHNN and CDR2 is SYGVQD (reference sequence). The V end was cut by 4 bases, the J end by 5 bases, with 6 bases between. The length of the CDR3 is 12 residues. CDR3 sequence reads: CASSVSDQPQHF. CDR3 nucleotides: TGCGCCAGCAGTGTCAGCGATCAGCCCCAGCATTTT.